The sequence of this TCR beta chain was determined in a study of T-cell memory formation after mild COVID-19. Broader study findings: There was no confirmation that second-wave clones peaking on day 37 were SARS-CoV-2 specific. Some SARS-CoV-2-responding clones were already detected in memory before infection. A second wave expanding day 15 to 37 was CD4+-biased; contracting clones were balanced.

V shed 4 bases and J 3 bases; nucleotides not matched to a gene: 7. The CDR3 contains 16 residues. CDR1 is SNHLY, CDR2 FYNNEI, per germline. Points on this clonotype: Its antigen is currently unknown.

5'RACE primed at constant segments yielded TCR alpha and TCR beta cDNA libraries bearing sample barcodes and UMIs. TCRdb analysed the 5' RACE reads with MiXCR anew, one entry per CDR3 protein. The data show approximately 150,000 distinct CDR3 sequences, about 19% seen once. The clonotype comes from an adult woman who had mild COVID-19 (a few samples of this study predate the infection). Cell type and time point are not known. Sequencing was carried out using PBMCs or a T cell subset sorted from them (not recorded which). V usage is TRBV2 and J usage is TRBJ2-2; 8 nucleotides agree with TRBD2. The CDR3 sequence is CASSGGGLRYTGELFF. For the CDR3, the DNA is TGTGCCAGCAGTGGCGGGGGGCTGCGTTACACCGGGGAGCTGTTTTTT.